The text below deals with one TCR beta chain. The target of this receptor is not known. No qualities accompany the bases; no much larger clone lies one base away. The sample originates from a study of shared clonotypes between healthy human individuals (dated by TCRdb to the early 2020s). For the study in its entirety: The cohort comprised two women and a few men aged 18 to 49 years. Libraries were prepared and TCR repertoires were sequenced by different laboratories using diverse techniques, in order to increase sequencing depth and limit assay-specific biases. Between about 0.8 and 9 billion PBMCs per donor were obtained by leukapheresis. For each donor, CD4 naive and CD4 memory were each given three plates, CD8 naive was given two plates, and CD8 memory was given one plate. The study deeply sequenced blood TCR repertoires of about 5 healthy adults to estimate repertoire size and the extent of clonotype sharing between individuals.

Its CDR3 holds 12 amino acids, cysteine through phenylalanine. Only the CDR3 DNA is retained, 36 bases long and in frame from the first base. Trimming at the junction amounts to 1 base on V and 11 bases on J, and the germline ends lie 9 bases apart. CDR1 and CDR2 (MDHEN, SYDVKM) derive from the germline V gene. What the work shows at the level of the full study, not this receptor alone: Clonotypes shared by all four sorted-subset donors showed higher generation probabilities than non-shared clonotypes. Sampling was limited to blood, and TCR repertoires in tissue likely differ from TCR repertoires in blood. Based on pairwise subsampling, the degree of clonotype sharing among donors was expected to be affected by sequencing depth. About 5% of naive CD4, 3% to 4% of naive CD8, 2.3% of memory CD4, and approximately 0.4% of memory CD8 clonotypes were shared across several donors. Naive subsets generally had larger estimated clonotype richness than memory subsets did. Incomplete sequencing was indicated by rarefaction of sorted-subset datasets, despite the large sequencing depth. The genetic and exposure-history diversity represented was limited by the small number of donors.

Using the deep immunoSEQ assay, TCR CDR3 regions were amplified from genomic DNA by multiplex PCR. Genomic DNA extracted from each cell subset was distributed evenly over all wells of several immunoSEQ 96-well plates, and each plate served as one replicate. For sorted subsets, approximately 0.2 ug of genomic DNA, equivalent to 25,000 to 35,000 T cell genomes, went into each replicate PCR. Purified libraries were measured with a Qubit 3.0 fluorometer, size-checked on a Bioanalyzer 2100, and measured again with the KAPA Library Quantification kit. Every immunoSEQ 96-well plate was sequenced on a dedicated single-read 150-cycle Illumina NextSeq 550 flow cell. The original methods were these. Because the immunoSEQ output included only junctional sequences and no quality scores, the filtering could not be the same as the filtering used for full-length reads. To assign V/J genes and CDR3, sequences were annotated against IMGT germline references using PyIR, a Python wrapper for IgBLAST v1.9. Reads were filtered out if the reads had weak V/J assignments (E-value above 1e-6), no CDR3, stop codons, out-of-frame junctions, or ambiguous translated residues. V3J clonotypes were defined as sequences sharing the same inferred V gene, J gene, and CDR3 amino acid sequence. Percentage overlap between repertoires was calculated by dividing the number of shared unique clonotypes by the size of the smaller repertoire. RTK rarefaction, the Chao1 estimator, and Recon v2.1 estimates of unobserved clonotypes were used to assess repertoire richness. For all TCRbeta clonotypes obtained by the gDNA method from four donors, generation probabilities were computed with OLGA. TCRdb carries this immuneACCESS record with in-frame sequences only. Its versions omit some clonotypes, under half of them owing to an unresolved V gene in the studies checked, with the rest unexplained. V and J calls and clone size are as listed in that table; D and trimming were resolved from the DNA. This sample lists approximately 640,000 clones; 55% to 75% were detected once. The ten largest clones add up to around 2% of the sample.

Healthy HIV-negative adults with no recently reported acute infections or vaccinations were included as donors. All donors were Caucasian adults living in Nashville, Tennessee, USA. CD4+ T cells were enriched by magnetic negative selection; naive cells were then positively selected on CD45RA, and the negative fraction formed the memory subset. Blood was obtained by leukapheresis, after which PBMCs were separated by Ficoll-Histopaque density gradient centrifugation and cryopreserved in liquid nitrogen vapor phase. Analytical flow cytometry was used to check the purity and quantity of each magnetically sorted T cell population. From each sorted fraction, genomic DNA was isolated and quantified by UV absorbance on a Nanodrop 2000c.

The source is a woman in her twenties or thirties in good health. The V gene is TRBV28 and the J gene is TRBJ1-5, with a tentative D gene TRBD1 over 6 matching bases. What was sequenced was memory CD4+ T cells sorted from blood. In the paper's terms, the cell subset or site label means: CD45RA-negative fraction. The encoded CDR3 is CASSLYTGSQHF. Read as DNA, the sequence is TGTGCCAGCAGTTTATATACAGGGTCCCAGCATTTT.